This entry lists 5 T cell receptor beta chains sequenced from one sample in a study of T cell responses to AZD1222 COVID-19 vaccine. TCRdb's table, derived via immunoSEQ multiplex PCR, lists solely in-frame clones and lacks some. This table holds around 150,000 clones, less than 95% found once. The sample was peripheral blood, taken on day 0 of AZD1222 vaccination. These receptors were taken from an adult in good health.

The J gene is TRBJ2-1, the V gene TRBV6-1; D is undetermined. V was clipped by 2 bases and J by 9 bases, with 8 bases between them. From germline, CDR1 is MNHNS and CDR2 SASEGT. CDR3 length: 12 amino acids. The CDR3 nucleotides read TGTGCCAGCAGTGAACTTGTCGTTGAGCAGTTCTTC. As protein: CASSELVVEQFF.

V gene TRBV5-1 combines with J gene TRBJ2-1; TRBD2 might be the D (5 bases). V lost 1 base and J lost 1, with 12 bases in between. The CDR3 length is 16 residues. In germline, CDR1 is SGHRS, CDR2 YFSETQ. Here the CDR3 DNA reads TGCGCCAGCAGCTTGCAAGCGGATCTATCCTACAATGAGCAGTTCTTC. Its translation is CASSLQADLSYNEQFF.

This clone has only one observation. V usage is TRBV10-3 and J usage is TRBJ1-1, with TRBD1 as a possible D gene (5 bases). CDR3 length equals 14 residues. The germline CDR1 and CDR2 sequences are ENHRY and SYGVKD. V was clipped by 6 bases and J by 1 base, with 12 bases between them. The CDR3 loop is CAIRMTDPNTEAFF. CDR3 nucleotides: TGTGCCATCAGGATGACAGACCCGAACACTGAAGCTTTCTTT.

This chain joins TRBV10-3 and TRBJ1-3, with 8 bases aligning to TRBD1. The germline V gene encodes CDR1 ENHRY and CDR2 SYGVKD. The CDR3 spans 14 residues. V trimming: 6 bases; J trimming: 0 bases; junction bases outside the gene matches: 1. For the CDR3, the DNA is TGTGCCATCAGGGACAGGGTCTCTGGAAACACCATATATTTT. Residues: CAIRDRVSGNTIYF.

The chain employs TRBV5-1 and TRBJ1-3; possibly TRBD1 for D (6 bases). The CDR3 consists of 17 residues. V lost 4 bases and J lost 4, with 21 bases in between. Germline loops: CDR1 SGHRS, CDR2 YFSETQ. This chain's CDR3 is CASSPGAGTNVGNTIYF. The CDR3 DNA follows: TGCGCCAGCAGCCCGGGGGCCGGGACTAATGTAGGAAACACCATATATTTT.